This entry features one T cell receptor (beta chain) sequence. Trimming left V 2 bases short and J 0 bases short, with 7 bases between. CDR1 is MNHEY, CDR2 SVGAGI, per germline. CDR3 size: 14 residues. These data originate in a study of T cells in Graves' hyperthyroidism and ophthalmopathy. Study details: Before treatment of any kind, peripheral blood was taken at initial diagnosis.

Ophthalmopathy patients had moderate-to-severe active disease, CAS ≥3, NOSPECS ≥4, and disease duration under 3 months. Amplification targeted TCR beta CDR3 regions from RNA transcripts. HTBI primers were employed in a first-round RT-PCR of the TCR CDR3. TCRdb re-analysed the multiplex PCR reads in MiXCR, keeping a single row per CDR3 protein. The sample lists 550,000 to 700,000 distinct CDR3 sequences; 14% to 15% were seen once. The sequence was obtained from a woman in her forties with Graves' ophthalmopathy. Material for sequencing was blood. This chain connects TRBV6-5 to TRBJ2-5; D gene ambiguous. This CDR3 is CASSYGPNQETQYF. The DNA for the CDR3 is TGTGCCAGCAGTTACGGTCCGAACCAAGAGACCCAGTACTTC.